This TCR beta chain was sequenced in a study of CD8 T cells in ankylosing spondylitis. This clonotype has a count of ten or more. What it binds is unknown. One junction end disagrees with the germline gene, perhaps due to a read error. Germline values: CDR1 SGHRS, CDR2 YFSETQ. The CDR3 consists of 15 residues. The study, taken as a whole, reports: Significantly higher representation of disease-linked clones was reported for matched ankylosing spondylitis synovial fluid. About 8 highly homologous variants made up a TCR beta motif, and this motif appeared characteristic of ankylosing spondylitis blood. Disease-linked clones bore a CD8+ phenotype, appearing relatively rarely in peripheral blood.

TCRdb re-called the 5' RACE reads through MiXCR, storing one row per CDR3 protein. The data contain roughly 300,000 distinct CDR3 sequences, roughly 8% of them seen just once; the ten biggest clones take up roughly 15%. This clonotype was obtained from a male donor with ankylosing spondylitis. This chain uses TRBV5-1 with TRBJ2-3; 9 nucleotides line up with TRBD2. The sample comprised blood, either unsorted or a sorted T cell fraction (not recorded which). The CDR3 DNA is TGCGCCAGCAGCTTGGGAGGGACTAGCACGGATACGCAGTATTTT. This gives the protein CASSLGGTSTDTQYF.